Given below is one TCR beta chain in context. The antigen remains undetermined. V was clipped by 5 bases and J by 4 bases; unmatched bases: 9. CDR1 and CDR2 (germline): SGHTA, FQGNSA. The CDR3 totals 15 residues. These data originate in a study of siplizumab effects on memory and regulatory T cells. Points from the study as a whole: Of the alloreactive clones, only a minor fraction mapped to unstimulated subsets.

Clones were read by immunoSEQ multiplex PCR, and TCRdb kept only the in-frame ones, dropping some. The sample lists approximately 100,000 clones, roughly 94% seen once, with over 0.55% in the top ten. This sequence originates from a human donor in good health. The gene calls are TRBV7-2 and TRBJ2-7; 9 nucleotides match TRBD2. The sequencing input was Tregs sorted from blood. Here the CDR3 reads CASSRRSGSGYEQYF. CDR3 nucleotide sequence: TGTGCCAGCAGCCGCCGTAGCGGGAGCGGATACGAGCAGTACTTC.